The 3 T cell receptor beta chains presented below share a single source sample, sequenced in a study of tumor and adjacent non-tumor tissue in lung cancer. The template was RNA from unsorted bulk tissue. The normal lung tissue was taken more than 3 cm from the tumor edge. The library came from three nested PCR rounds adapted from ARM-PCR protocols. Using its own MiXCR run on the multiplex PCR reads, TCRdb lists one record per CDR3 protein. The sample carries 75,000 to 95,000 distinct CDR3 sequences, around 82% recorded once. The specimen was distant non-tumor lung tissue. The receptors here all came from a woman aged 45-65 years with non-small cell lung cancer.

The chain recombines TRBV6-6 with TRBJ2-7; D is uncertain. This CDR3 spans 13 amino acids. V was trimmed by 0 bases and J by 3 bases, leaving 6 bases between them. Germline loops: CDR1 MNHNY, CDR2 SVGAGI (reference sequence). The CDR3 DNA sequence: TGTGCCAGCAGTTACTCCCAGGACTACGAGCAGTACTTC. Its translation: CASSYSQDYEQYF.

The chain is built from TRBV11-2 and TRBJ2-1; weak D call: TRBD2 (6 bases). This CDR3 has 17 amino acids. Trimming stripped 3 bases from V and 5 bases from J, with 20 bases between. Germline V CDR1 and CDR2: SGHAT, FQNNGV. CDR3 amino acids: CASSLMTSGRTHNEQFF. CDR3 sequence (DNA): TGTGCCAGCAGCTTGATGACTAGTGGGAGAACCCACAATGAGCAGTTCTTC.

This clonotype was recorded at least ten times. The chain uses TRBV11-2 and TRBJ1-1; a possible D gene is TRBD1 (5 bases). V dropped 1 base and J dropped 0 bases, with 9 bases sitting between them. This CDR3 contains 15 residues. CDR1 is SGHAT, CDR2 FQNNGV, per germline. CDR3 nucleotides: TGTGCCAGCAGCTTAGGAAGAGGGGTGAACACTGAAGCTTTCTTT. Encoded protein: CASSLGRGVNTEAFF.